Here is one TCR beta chain with its context. Its antigen is undetermined. Method: immunoSEQ multiplex PCR; TCRdb's copy keeps in-frame clones and lacks some. The sample lists tens of thousands of clones, roughly 90% occurring once. The data stem from a study of T cell responses to AZD1222 COVID-19 vaccine. Points from the study as a whole: Spike-specific TCR breadth and depth were elevated following two AZD1222 doses. Among spike-specific TCRs, nearly half reportedly target unmutated variant regions. White British ancestry dominated among donors, who included more females, and clonal diversity was possibly underestimated. It was only a handful of AZD1222 recipients who were seropositive at baseline.

The CDR3 is 14 amino acids. Losses at the gene ends were 6 bases for V and 4 bases for J; bases not matched to a gene: 6. Germline values: CDR1 SNHLY, CDR2 FYNNEI. This rearrangement joins TRBV2 to TRBJ1-2; 9 bases match TRBD1. The specimen comprised peripheral blood, sampled 28 days after the second AZD1222 dose. This TCR came from an adult who received the AZD1222 COVID-19 vaccine. CDR3: CASRGQGQGYGYTF. Here the CDR3 DNA reads TGTGCCAGCAGAGGACAGGGGCAGGGCTATGGCTACACCTTC.